This TCR beta chain was obtained from a study of blood T cell repertoires in COVID-19. Germline V CDR1 and CDR2: MNHNY, SVGAGI (reference sequence). The CDR3 has 14 residues. V was pared by 2 bases and J by 6 bases, with 10 bases between. In the source study's methods: The assay estimated nucleated cells by amplifying reference gene primers. This table comes from immunoSEQ multiplex PCR, and its TCRdb copy is limited to in-frame clones, with some not included. The DNA gave D and trimming, while V, J and clone size come from that table. The sample lists roughly 220,000 clones; 88% were seen once. The cohort comprised adults aged 18 to 89 years residing in approximately 25 US areas.

This TCR derives from a woman aged 25 to 39 who had recovered from COVID-19. This chain connects TRBV6-6 to TRBJ2-2; D not certain. The specimen was PBMCs or T cells enriched from blood (not recorded which). CDR3 DNA sequence: TGTGCCAGCAGTTACGGTGGGCTCGCCGGGGAGCTGTTTTTT. It codes for CASSYGGLAGELFF.